Following are 23 T cell receptor beta chains from one sample sequenced in a study of CD8 T cells in ankylosing spondylitis. TCRdb re-analysed the 5' RACE reads in MiXCR, keeping a single row per CDR3 protein. The sample contains about 13,000 distinct CDR3 sequences, over 2.5% of which appear only once. The source material was blood, either unsorted or a sorted T cell fraction (not recorded which). The receptors were gathered from a male donor with ankylosing spondylitis or in good health (not recorded which).

This clonotype was detected many times. The chain has TRBV9 and TRBJ2-5, with D possibly matching TRBD1 (6 bases). This CDR3 comprises 15 residues. CDR1 SGDLS and CDR2 YYNGEE come from the germline V gene. Trimming removed 0 bases from V and 2 bases from J, with 11 bases in between. The CDR3 spells CASSVATRGQETQYF. CDR3 DNA: TGTGCCAGCAGCGTAGCTACAAGGGGGCAAGAGACCCAGTACTTC. Looking up the rest from reference TRBV9 and TRBJ2-5 gives the full variable domain: DSGVTQTPKHLITATGQRVTLRCSPRSGDLSVYWYQQSLDQGLQFLIQYYNGEERAKGNILERFSAQQFPDLHSELNLSSLELGDSALYFCASSVATRGQETQYFGPGTRLLVL.

This clonotype appeared many times. V usage is TRBV9 and J usage is TRBJ2-1; a weak D match, TRBD2 (5 bases). CDR1 and CDR2 from the germline V gene are SGDLS and YYNGEE. CDR3 size: 12 residues. Trimming stripped 0 bases from V and 10 bases from J, with 8 bases between. The DNA of the CDR3 is TGTGCCAGCAGCGTAGGAGGGCGCGAGCAGTTCTTC. It codes for CASSVGGREQFF. Full variable domain (rest looked up from reference TRBV9 and TRBJ2-1): DSGVTQTPKHLITATGQRVTLRCSPRSGDLSVYWYQQSLDQGLQFLIQYYNGEERAKGNILERFSAQQFPDLHSELNLSSLELGDSALYFCASSVGGREQFFGPGTRLTVL.

This clonotype was seen ten or more times. This rearrangement joins TRBV9 to TRBJ1-2, with D uncertain. Germline V gives CDR1 SGDLS, CDR2 YYNGEE. Trimming removed 0 bases at V and 2 bases at J, with 5 bases between. CDR3 size: 13 residues. This chain's CDR3 is CASSVGPNYGYTF. In nucleotides, the CDR3 is TGTGCCAGCAGCGTAGGTCCCAACTATGGCTACACCTTC.

This clonotype was observed at least ten times. This chain joins TRBV9 and TRBJ2-5; the match to TRBD1 covers 9 bases. This CDR3 region has 14 residues. The germline V gene has CDR1 SGDLS and CDR2 YYNGEE. Trimming took 2 bases from V and 9 from J; bases not matched to a gene: 8. CDR3 coding DNA: TGTGCCAGCAGCGTTAATGTACAGGGGGCTCCCCAGTACTTC. Translated: CASSVNVQGAPQYF.

This clonotype was recorded at least ten times. The chain combines TRBV9 with TRBJ2-2, with TRBD2 matching over 9 bases. The J segment lost 3 bases and the V segment lost 0 bases, leaving 0 bases of the junction unmatched. This CDR3 comprises 15 residues. CDR1 and CDR2 (germline): SGDLS, YYNGEE. This CDR3 is CASSVGLADTGELFF. The CDR3, as DNA: TGTGCCAGCAGCGTAGGACTAGCGGACACCGGGGAGCTGTTTTTT.

The rearrangement joins TRBV9 to TRBJ2-2; the D gene could be TRBD1 or TRBD2 (5 bases each). Germline V gene sequence: CDR1 SGDLS, CDR2 YYNGEE. With 0 bases removed from V and 7 bases from J, the gap between germline ends came to 13 bases. There are 15 residues in the CDR3. The CDR3 nucleotides are TGTGCCAGCAGCGTAGCGAAGGGGAGAATCGGGGAGCTGTTTTTT. It specifies CASSVAKGRIGELFF.

This clonotype was counted many times. The V call is TRBV9, the J call TRBJ2-1; possibly TRBD1 or TRBD2 for D (5 bases each). The germline CDR1 and CDR2 sequences are SGDLS and YYNGEE. The CDR3 sequence is 15 residues long. V shed 5 bases and J shed 0 bases, with 12 bases lying between them. The CDR3: CASSTGTISYNEQFF. CDR3 bases: TGTGCCAGCAGTACCGGGACCATCTCCTACAATGAGCAGTTCTTC. Complete variable domain (other parts from reference TRBV9 and TRBJ2-1): DSGVTQTPKHLITATGQRVTLRCSPRSGDLSVYWYQQSLDQGLQFLIQYYNGEERAKGNILERFSAQQFPDLHSELNLSSLELGDSALYFCASSTGTISYNEQFFGPGTRLTVL.

This clonotype was seen many times. J is TRBJ2-5 and V is TRBV9; D is unresolved. This CDR3 region has 16 residues. Trimming removed 0 bases at V and 1 base at J, with 13 bases between. Germline CDR1 and CDR2: SGDLS and YYNGEE. CDR3 region: CASSVGLGYVQETQYF. The CDR3 bases are TGTGCCAGCAGCGTAGGTCTAGGTTACGTCCAAGAGACCCAGTACTTC. The full variable domain, completed using reference TRBV9 and TRBJ2-5, is DSGVTQTPKHLITATGQRVTLRCSPRSGDLSVYWYQQSLDQGLQFLIQYYNGEERAKGNILERFSAQQFPDLHSELNLSSLELGDSALYFCASSVGLGYVQETQYFGPGTRLLVL.

There are many counts of this clonotype. The CDR3 sequence: CASSVGTGRAEAFF. The CDR3 nucleotides are TGTGCCAGCAGCGTCGGGACAGGGAGAGCTGAAGCTTTCTTT. The chain employs TRBV9 and TRBJ1-1, with 9 nucleotides matching TRBD1. The CDR3 is 14 amino acids. CDR1 is SGDLS and CDR2 is YYNGEE in the germline V gene. Germline trimming cut 2 bases from V and 6 bases from J; bases unmatched to any gene: 5.

By sample fraction, this clonotype is medium-sized (0.01 to 0.1%). The J gene is TRBJ2-5, the V gene TRBV9, with 8 positions matching TRBD2. The CDR3 is 15 amino acids. Trimming took 0 bases from V and 1 from J; bases not matched to a gene: 2. The germline V gene has CDR1 SGDLS and CDR2 YYNGEE. The chain's CDR3 is CASSVGGGRQETQYF. In DNA form, the CDR3 reads TGTGCCAGCAGCGTAGGCGGGGGGCGCCAAGAGACCCAGTACTTC.

This clonotype was counted many times. The J gene is TRBJ1-1, the V gene TRBV9; possibly TRBD1 for D (6 bases). V was cut by 0 bases and J by 6 bases, with 15 bases left in between. The CDR3 consists of 15 residues. Germline lookup yields CDR1 SGDLS and CDR2 YYNGEE. In DNA, the CDR3 is TGTGCCAGCAGCGTAGTAGTGGGGGCTGGGGCTGAAGCTTTCTTT. Translation: CASSVVVGAGAEAFF.

This clonotype was observed many times. V gene TRBV9 combines with J gene TRBJ2-5; 11 bases match TRBD2. CDR1 is SGDLS and CDR2 is YYNGEE in the germline V gene. J was trimmed by 1 base and V by 0 bases; bases with no gene match: 8. The length of the CDR3 is 18 residues. The CDR3 sequence is CASSVAGLAGGFQETQYF. The DNA of the CDR3 is TGTGCCAGCAGCGTAGCAGGGCTAGCGGGAGGCTTCCAAGAGACCCAGTACTTC. Complete variable domain (other parts from reference TRBV9 and TRBJ2-5): DSGVTQTPKHLITATGQRVTLRCSPRSGDLSVYWYQQSLDQGLQFLIQYYNGEERAKGNILERFSAQQFPDLHSELNLSSLELGDSALYFCASSVAGLAGGFQETQYFGPGTRLLVL.

This clonotype was counted ten times or more. The V and J genes are TRBV9 and TRBJ1-1; 7 bases line up with TRBD1. Germline lookup yields CDR1 SGDLS and CDR2 YYNGEE. The CDR3 sequence is 17 residues long. Losses at the gene ends were 3 bases for V and 1 base for J; bases not matched to a gene: 12. CDR3 nucleotides: TGTGCCAGCAGCGGAGGTTTGAGGGGGCAAGGGAACACTGAAGCTTTCTTT. It specifies CASSGGLRGQGNTEAFF.

This clonotype was found many times. The chain links TRBV9 to TRBJ2-3; no clear D gene. The CDR3 totals 13 residues. Trimming took off 0 bases at V and 2 bases at J, with 4 bases between the two ends. Germline V gene sequence: CDR1 SGDLS, CDR2 YYNGEE. CDR3 in amino acids: CASSVVPTDTQYF. Here the CDR3 DNA reads TGTGCCAGCAGCGTAGTACCCACAGATACGCAGTATTTT.

In this sample, this clonotype turned up many times. The rearrangement links TRBV9 to TRBJ2-2, with 10 bases aligning to TRBD2. Germline V gene lookup returns CDR1 SGDLS and CDR2 YYNGEE. CDR3 size: 18 residues. V gave up 0 bases and J gave up 0 bases; unmatched junction bases: 5. CDR3 nucleotides: TGTGCCAGCAGCGTAGGGACTAGCGGCTATTCGAACACCGGGGAGCTGTTTTTT. Its protein product is CASSVGTSGYSNTGELFF.

This clonotype was detected ten times or more. The genes are TRBV9 and TRBJ2-3, with 12 bases that match TRBD2. J lost 6 bases, V lost 0 bases, and 5 bases had no gene match. Germline-derived CDR1 and CDR2 are SGDLS and YYNGEE. The CDR3 covers 16 residues. CDR3 loop: CASSVGLAGGPDTQYF. The CDR3 DNA is TGTGCCAGCAGCGTAGGGCTAGCGGGAGGGCCGGATACGCAGTATTTT.

This clonotype was counted at least ten times. V gene TRBV9 combines with J gene TRBJ2-1; 11 bases agree with TRBD2. CDR3 length: 16 residues. V was pared by 4 bases and J by 8 bases, with 11 bases of the junction left unmatched. Germline loops: CDR1 SGDLS, CDR2 YYNGEE. The CDR3: CASSPLAGGVRDEQFF. The DNA for the CDR3 is TGTGCCAGCAGCCCCCTAGCGGGGGGAGTTCGGGATGAGCAGTTCTTC.

This clonotype has a count of ten or more. This rearrangement joins TRBV9 to TRBJ2-3; possible D gene TRBD2, 6 bases. The V end was cut by 1 base, the J end by 4 bases, with 13 bases between. CDR3 length: 15 residues. The germline gives CDR1 SGDLS, CDR2 YYNGEE. CDR3 loop: CASSVSTTGADTQYF. The CDR3 region has the DNA TGTGCCAGCAGCGTATCCACGACGGGGGCAGATACGCAGTATTTT.

This clonotype was seen repeatedly, ten times or more. This rearrangement joins TRBV9 to TRBJ1-3, with D perhaps TRBD1 (5 bases). The CDR3 sequence is 15 residues long. Germline values: CDR1 SGDLS, CDR2 YYNGEE. V lost 0 bases and J lost 4, with 11 bases in between. The CDR3 DNA sequence: TGTGCCAGCAGCGTAGCTGTGACAGCGGGAAACACCATATATTTT. Translation: CASSVAVTAGNTIYF.

This clonotype was observed many times. The V gene is TRBV9, the J gene TRBJ1-5, with 7 bases lining up with TRBD1. J was trimmed by 1 base and V by 2 bases; bases with no gene match: 3. The length of the CDR3 is 15 residues. The germline V gene has CDR1 SGDLS and CDR2 YYNGEE. CDR3 bases: TGTGCCAGCAGCGTCGGACAGGACAGCAATCAGCCCCAGCATTTT. It is translated as CASSVGQDSNQPQHF.

In this sample, this clonotype turned up many times. The chain is built from TRBV9 and TRBJ1-1; D gene ambiguous. V shed 0 bases and J shed 1 base, with 4 bases lying between them. Germline CDR1 and CDR2: SGDLS and YYNGEE. The CDR3 runs to 13 residues. For the CDR3, the DNA is TGTGCCAGCAGCGTAGGAGAGAACACTGAAGCTTTCTTT. It translates to CASSVGENTEAFF. Filled out from reference TRBV9 and TRBJ1-1, the complete variable domain reads DSGVTQTPKHLITATGQRVTLRCSPRSGDLSVYWYQQSLDQGLQFLIQYYNGEERAKGNILERFSAQQFPDLHSELNLSSLELGDSALYFCASSVGENTEAFFGQGTRLTVV.

This clonotype showed up many times. The V call is TRBV9, the J call TRBJ2-2; D gene ambiguous. The CDR3 has 14 residues. V lost 0 bases and J lost 1, with 4 bases in between. The V gene's germline CDR1 is SGDLS and CDR2 YYNGEE. The CDR3 sequence: CASSVDGNTGELFF. The CDR3 DNA sequence: TGTGCCAGCAGCGTAGACGGGAACACCGGGGAGCTGTTTTTT.

This clonotype was counted at least ten times. As DNA, the CDR3 is TGTGCCAGCAGCGTAGACCCGACGGGACTAGTAACAGATACGCAGTATTTT. This gives the protein CASSVDPTGLVTDTQYF. The rearrangement links TRBV9 to TRBJ2-3; the match to TRBD2 covers 8 bases. This CDR3 spans 17 amino acids. Per the germline V gene, CDR1 is SGDLS and CDR2 is YYNGEE. V was clipped by 0 bases and J by 3 bases; unmatched bases: 9.